One sample yielded the 2 T cell receptor beta chains listed below, sequenced in a study of CD8 T cells in ankylosing spondylitis. TCRdb redid the calling of the 5' RACE reads with MiXCR, one entry per CDR3 protein. The sample has about 360,000 distinct CDR3 sequences; 20% to 25% are singletons. Specimen: blood, either unsorted or a sorted T cell fraction (not recorded which). These receptors were taken from a male donor with ankylosing spondylitis or in good health (not recorded which).

The chain employs TRBV11-2 and TRBJ2-7; D possibly corresponds to TRBD2 (6 bases). The V and J ends lost 5 bases and 0 bases respectively, with 14 bases between them. CDR1 and CDR2 (germline): SGHAT, FQNNGV. This CDR3 has 15 residues. CDR3 in amino acids: CASSDMRGISYEQYF. The CDR3 nucleotides read TGTGCCAGCAGCGATATGCGCGGGATCTCCTACGAGCAGTACTTC.

This clonotype showed up just a few times. This chain joins TRBV5-1 and TRBJ2-1; 11 bases fit TRBD1. Losses at the gene ends were 4 bases for V and 7 bases for J; bases not matched to a gene: 4. Germline V gene sequence: CDR1 SGHRS, CDR2 YFSETQ. The CDR3 spans 14 residues. The CDR3: CASSPGQGGNEQFF. The DNA of the CDR3 is TGCGCCAGCAGCCCGGGACAGGGGGGAAATGAGCAGTTCTTC.